This T cell receptor (beta chain) was profiled in a study of cytomegalovirus exposure and HLA in healthy donors. Study as a whole: Of roughly 400 genotyped donors, roughly 81% grouped in the Caucasian-associated ancestry cluster. The study's findings and limits: The study dropped some indistinguishable V segments, TRBV6-2 and TRBV6-3 among them. In an earlier analysis, in under 700 donors, most V segments appeared productive either ~87% or ~30% of the time.

After removal of 3 bases from V and 9 bases from J, the junction contained 5 bases not matched to a gene. The CDR3 runs to 14 residues. As concerns this clone: Its antigen remains unidentified.

PCR amplification relied on 60 Vbeta primers (plus 13 Jbeta primers). The method was immunoSEQ multiplex PCR; TCRdb's version includes in-frame clones alone and lacks a portion of them. Found here are 150,000 to 200,000 clones, 80% of them singletons; the top ten hold roughly 10%. J is TRBJ1-4 and V is TRBV5-3, with 10 bases lining up with TRBD1. TRBV5-3 is filed as an ORF, its function uncertain. Sequencing input: PBMCs. The sequence came from a young man in good health and CMV-seropositive. The CDR3 sequence is CARSCRDRGKKLFF. The DNA of the CDR3 is TGTGCCAGAAGCTGCCGGGACAGGGGTAAAAAACTGTTTTTT.